One TCR beta chain is described in this entry. This sample is drawn from a study of tumor-infiltrating lymphocytes in localized non-small cell lung cancer. TCRdb keeps only in-frame clones here, not all; method: immunoSEQ multiplex PCR. The repertoire holds about 15,000 clones, with 69% as singletons. This receptor was taken from a human donor with non-small cell lung cancer. Source material: lung tumor tissue.

DNA of the CDR3: TGTGCCAGCAGTGAAGCTGGACAAGGTCGGAAATTTAGCAATCAGCCCCAGCATTTT. The encoded protein is CASSEAGQGRKFSNQPQHF. This chain joins TRBV6-1 and TRBJ1-5, with D perhaps TRBD1 (5 bases). There are 19 residues in the CDR3. V lost 0 bases and J 0 bases, leaving 18 bases between the germline ends. Looked up from germline, CDR1 is MNHNS and CDR2 is SASEGT.